One sample yielded the 4 T cell receptor beta chains listed below, sequenced in a study of blood T cell repertoires in COVID-19 (dated by TCRdb to the early 2020s). The library was obtained by the immunoSEQ multiplex PCR assay. The table was pulled from immuneACCESS by TCRdb, which kept in-frame rearrangements only. Such tables lose some clones; where checked, under half of the loss comes from unresolved V genes, and the rest has no known cause. Present in this sample are under 95,000 clones, roughly 90% of which were seen just once. The top ten clones comprise 2.6% of the sample. Sequenced sample: peripheral blood. The receptors shown here come from a man aged 45-60 years with COVID-19, enrolled during active disease.

V and J are TRBV6-6 and TRBJ1-2; TRBD1 is a possible D gene (6 bases). Per the germline V gene, CDR1 is MNHNY and CDR2 is SVGAGI (reference sequence). The ends were cut back, 10 bases at V and 3 bases at J, with 9 bases in the middle. CDR3 length: 11 residues. As DNA, the CDR3 is TGTGCCACCCACAGGGACTATGGCTACACCTTC. This translates into CATHRDYGYTF.

This sequence joins TRBV28 and TRBJ1-1, with D perhaps TRBD1 (6 bases). Trimming stripped 3 bases from V and 5 bases from J, with 19 bases between. CDR1 and CDR2 from the germline V gene are MDHEN and SYDVKM. The CDR3 length is 16 residues. The CDR3 DNA is TGTGCCAGCAGTTTCCGTTGGGGCAGGGGTGATACTGAAGCTTTCTTT. Protein: CASSFRWGRGDTEAFF.

In regard to this clone: One end of the junction fails to match germline, which may point to a read error. This sequence joins TRBV15 and TRBJ1-3; 8 positions agree with TRBD1. The CDR3 is 15 residues long. Germline CDR1 reads LNHNV; CDR2 reads YYDKDF (reference sequence). Here the CDR3 DNA reads TGTGCCACGAGCAAGGACAGGGCTGCTGGAAACACCATATATTTT. Its translation is CATSKDRAAGNTIYF. The full variable domain, completed using reference TRBV15 and TRBJ1-3, is DAMVIQNPRYQVTQFGKPVTLSCSQTLNHNVMYWYQQKSSQAPKLLFHYYDKDFNNEADTPDNFQSRRPNTSFCFLDIRSPGLGDTAMYLCATSKDRAAGNTIYFGEGSWLTVV.

In this sample, this clone turned up once. V gene TRBV6-2 or TRBV6-3 combines with J gene TRBJ2-1, with D maybe TRBD1 (6 bases). V dropped 4 bases and J dropped 9 bases, with 16 bases sitting between them. Germline-derived CDR1 and CDR2 are MNHEY and SVGEGT. The CDR3 has 14 amino acids. CDR3 DNA: TGTGCCAGCAGTTCCTTATCCAGGGACACTGAGCAGTTCTTC. Its protein is CASSSLSRDTEQFF.